This TCR beta chain was identified during a study of T cells in Graves' hyperthyroidism and ophthalmopathy. Germline V gene lookup returns CDR1 LGHNA and CDR2 YSLEER. This CDR3 is 16 amino acids long. J lost 3 bases, V lost 1 base, and 6 bases had no gene match. Authors of the study amplified TCR beta CDR3 regions from RNA transcripts. The HTBI primer set was used in a first-round RT-PCR of the TCR CDR3. Each CDR3 protein is one row after TCRdb ran MiXCR on the multiplex PCR reads. Here the sample spans under 700,000 distinct CDR3 sequences, approximately 16% being singletons. If no ophthalmopathy progression occurred within 18 months, Graves' hyperthyroidism was stable. PBMCs came from 9 to 10 ml fresh peripheral blood.

The chain is built from TRBV4-3 and TRBJ1-2; 9 bases are shared with TRBD1. This receptor was taken from a woman under 30 with Graves' hyperthyroidism. The sample consisted of blood. CDR3 in amino acids: CASSQGTGDLYYGYTF. The CDR3, as DNA: TGCGCCAGCAGCCAAGGGACAGGGGACCTCTACTATGGCTACACCTTC.